The 17 T cell receptor beta chains listed next were all sequenced from one sample in a study of blood T cell repertoires in COVID-19. TCRdb's copy holds only in-frame clones and misses some; the assay was immunoSEQ multiplex PCR. The table records around 250,000 clones, about 88% of them present only once. Sequenced material: peripheral blood. The receptors derive from a man in his late teens or twenties with active or convalescent COVID-19.

Worth noting for this clone: This CDR3 is also generated by other DNA sequences in the sample. The chain combines TRBV19 with TRBJ1-5; no firm D call. The CDR3 covers 14 residues. Deletions cut 3 bases from V and 2 bases from J, with 8 bases between. CDR1 is LNHDA and CDR2 is SQIVND in the germline V gene (reference sequence). The CDR3: CASSIGSGNQPQHF. As DNA, the CDR3 is TGTGCCAGTAGTATCGGGTCTGGCAATCAGCCCCAGCATTTT.

The chain recombines TRBV10-3 with TRBJ1-3; TRBD1 aligns across 7 bases. The CDR3 sequence is 15 residues long. CDR1 and CDR2 (germline): ENHRY, SYGVKD. V was clipped by 8 bases and J by 3 bases; unmatched bases: 10. The DNA of the CDR3 is TGTGCCATCGCGAGGGGGCAGGGCGTTGGAAACACCATATATTTT. This sequence encodes CAIARGQGVGNTIYF.

The rearrangement joins TRBV6-5 to TRBJ2-7, with a weak D call TRBD2 (7 bases). V dropped 6 bases and J dropped 3 bases, with 18 bases sitting between them. Germline V CDR1 and CDR2: MNHEY, SVGAGI. The CDR3 runs 15 residues. The CDR3 sequence: CASSPYRGANYEQYF. Here the CDR3 DNA reads TGTGCCAGCAGCCCCTACCGGGGGGCGAACTACGAGCAGTACTTC.

V and J are TRBV9 and TRBJ2-3; D is uncertain. With 0 bases removed from V and 0 bases from J, the gap between germline ends came to 11 bases. This CDR3 is 16 amino acids long. Per the germline V gene, CDR1 is SGDLS and CDR2 is YYNGEE. The CDR3 nucleotides are TGTGCCAGCAGCGTAGAAGGCGGCGCTAGCACAGATACGCAGTATTTT. As protein: CASSVEGGASTDTQYF.

The gene calls are TRBV5-1 and TRBJ2-3; 7 bases map to TRBD2. V lost 4 bases to trimming and J lost 6 bases; unmatched junction nucleotides: 5. The germline V gene has CDR1 SGHRS and CDR2 YFSETQ. This CDR3 is built from 13 residues. CDR3 nucleotide sequence: TGCGCCAGCAGCCGCGGGAGAGCCGATACGCAGTATTTT. It translates to CASSRGRADTQYF. Variable domain in full (rest from reference TRBV5-1 and TRBJ2-3): KAGVTQTPRYLIKTRGQQVTLSCSPISGHRSVSWYQQTPGQGLQFLFEYFSETQRNKGNFPGRFSGRQFSNSRSEMNVSTLELGDSALYLCASSRGRADTQYFGPGTRLTVL.

The chain is built from TRBV19 and TRBJ1-1; D perhaps matches TRBD1 (5 bases). This CDR3 contains 15 residues. Germline V lookup: CDR1 LNHDA, CDR2 SQIVND (reference sequence). Trimming pared 3 bases from V and 3 bases from J, leaving 14 bases between. The CDR3 protein is CASSMTPGMDTEAFF. The DNA of the CDR3 is TGTGCCAGTAGTATGACCCCAGGGATGGACACTGAAGCTTTCTTT.

The V gene is TRBV19, the J gene TRBJ1-2; D not certain. Germline values: CDR1 LNHDA, CDR2 SQIVND (reference sequence). The CDR3 length is 12 residues. V lost 3 bases and J lost 7, with 9 bases in between. CDR3 in amino acids: CASSIGIAGYTF. The DNA of the CDR3 is TGTGCCAGTAGTATCGGGATAGCTGGCTACACCTTC.

The rearrangement links TRBV2 to TRBJ2-7; possible D gene TRBD1, 5 bases. The germline V and J ends were trimmed by 0 bases and 1 base, with 10 bases remaining between them. The CDR3 extends over 15 amino acids. Germline CDR1 and CDR2: SNHLY and FYNNEI. The DNA for the CDR3 is TGTGCCAGCAGTGAAGCGCGACAGAAATCCTACGAGCAGTACTTC. Protein sequence: CASSEARQKSYEQYF.

There are a few counts of this clone. This chain's CDR3 is CAMGAQTNYGYTF. CDR3 coding DNA: TGTGCCATGGGAGCCCAGACTAACTATGGCTACACCTTC. The rearrangement uses TRBV10-3 and TRBJ1-2; no reliable D call. The V and J ends lost 9 bases and 0 bases respectively, with 11 bases between them. The CDR3 totals 13 residues. CDR1 ENHRY and CDR2 SYGVKD come from the germline V gene.

This chain links TRBV7-2 with TRBJ2-5; 12 positions agree with TRBD2. With 1 base clipped from V and 5 bases from J, the junction kept 8 bases outside the gene matches. CDR1 is SGHTA and CDR2 is FQGNSA in the germline V gene. The length of the CDR3 is 17 residues. CDR3 amino acids: CASSLGASSGGEETQYF. The CDR3 DNA reads as TGTGCCAGCAGCTTAGGGGCGTCTAGCGGGGGGGAGGAGACCCAGTACTTC.

The genes are TRBV2 and TRBJ2-7, with D perhaps TRBD1 (5 bases). Germline V gene lookup returns CDR1 SNHLY and CDR2 FYNNEI. The CDR3 is made up of 14 amino acids. Trimming took off 6 bases at V and 3 bases at J, with 15 bases between the two ends. CDR3 sequence: CASSHPDSYYEQYF. The CDR3 nucleotides read TGTGCCAGCAGCCACCCCGACAGCTACTACGAGCAGTACTTC.

The chain joins TRBV10-3 to TRBJ1-1; D remains ambiguous. Germline CDR1 ENHRY, CDR2 SYGVKD. This CDR3 has 15 amino acids. Trimming removed 0 bases from V and 5 bases from J, with 13 bases in between. CDR3 bases: TGTGCCATCAGTGAGTCGCGCGCCGACGGGACTGAAGCTTTCTTT. Encoded protein: CAISESRADGTEAFF.

V is TRBV19 and J is TRBJ2-3; 12 bases agree with TRBD2. The CDR3 consists of 17 residues. After removal of 5 bases from V and 3 bases from J, the junction contained 9 bases not matched to a gene. Germline V gene lookup returns CDR1 LNHDA and CDR2 SQIVND (reference sequence). Here the CDR3 reads CASSPKTGTSGTDTQYF. CDR3 coding DNA: TGTGCCAGTAGTCCTAAAACCGGGACTAGCGGGACAGATACGCAGTATTTT.

The chain combines TRBV10-2 with TRBJ2-7; perhaps TRBD1 as D (5 bases). This CDR3 is 13 amino acids long. V lost 6 bases, J lost 3 bases, and 12 bases lay in between. Germline CDR1 reads WSHSY; CDR2 reads SAAADI. The chain's CDR3 is CASRGFRDYEQYF. Written as DNA, the CDR3 is TGCGCCAGCAGGGGATTCAGGGACTACGAGCAGTACTTC.

This chain joins TRBV12-5 and TRBJ1-2; 10 nucleotides align to TRBD1. From germline, CDR1 is LGHNT and CDR2 FRNRAP. The CDR3 sequence is 18 residues long. V shed 4 bases and J 1 base; nucleotides not matched to a gene: 12. CDR3 bases: TGTGCTAGTGGTTGGGGAATCGCCGGGACAGGGGTTAACTATGGCTACACCTTC. This sequence encodes CASGWGIAGTGVNYGYTF.

This clone was seen just once. The J gene is TRBJ2-3, the V gene TRBV5-4; 7 nucleotides agree with TRBD2. The V segment lost 2 bases and the J segment 2 bases; nucleotides outside the gene matches: 5. This CDR3 is built from 15 residues. The germline V gene encodes CDR1 SGHNT and CDR2 YYREEE (reference sequence). CDR3 DNA sequence: TGTGCCAGCAGCTTCCGTGGGAGGGCCACAGATACGCAGTATTTT. It translates to CASSFRGRATDTQYF.

The chain uses TRBV6-5 and TRBJ2-1; D is perhaps TRBD2 (6 bases). The CDR3 is made up of 15 amino acids. V lost 6 bases and J lost 9, with 21 bases in between. Germline CDR1 and CDR2: MNHEY and SVGAGI. The CDR3 protein is CASRVGGMGAGEQFF. The CDR3 DNA reads as TGTGCCAGCAGAGTGGGGGGAATGGGAGCGGGTGAGCAGTTCTTC.